A single count supports the clone carrying this TCR beta chain. This specimen belongs to a study of blood T cell repertoires in COVID-19. Original processing methods: The authors estimated nucleated cell counts from reference gene primer amplification. The assay was immunoSEQ multiplex PCR, and TCRdb's table has in-frame clones only and misses some. V, J and clone size are taken as reported in that table, and D and trimming were inferred from the DNA itself. The profile shows 40,000 to 50,000 clones, around 86% of them singletons. Two negative PCRs, clearance, or symptom resolution characterized the recovered Cohort 3 donors. CDR1 is SGHRS and CDR2 is YFSETQ in the germline V gene. The junction had 5 bases not matched to a gene; V was cut back by 4 bases and J by 2 bases. The CDR3 sequence is 15 residues long.

This chain joins TRBV5-1 and TRBJ2-3; 9 bases fit TRBD1. This receptor was taken from a woman aged 50 to 60 who had recovered from COVID-19. The sample was PBMCs or T cells enriched from blood (not recorded which). The CDR3 sequence is CASSLGQGSTDTQYF. CDR3 DNA: TGCGCCAGCAGCCTGGGACAGGGTTCCACAGATACGCAGTATTTT.